This T cell receptor beta chain was captured in a study of CD8+CD57+ T cells in acquired aplastic anemia. About this clonotype: The antigen is undetermined.

Previously, flow cytometry had revealed CD8+CD57+ cell expansion in the patients chosen for sequencing. CDR3 and TCR beta VDJ profiling relied on a genomic DNA template. TCRdb passed the reads through MiXCR, listing each CDR3 protein once. The table shows 120,000 or so distinct CDR3 sequences, with 30% to 45% occurring only once. Overall study results and limits: Any difference that existed in CD8+ Simpson's diversity between patients and controls was not significant. Patients and controls shared some 30 CD8+ CDR3 sequences.

Trimming took 1 base from V and 3 from J, leaving 10 bases between them. Germline lookup yields CDR1 SGHTA and CDR2 FQGNSA. The CDR3 runs 14 residues. Sequencing was done on a sample of sorted CD4+, CD8+, or CD8+CD57+ T cells (not recorded which) from PBMCs. The V gene is TRBV7-2, the J gene TRBJ2-7; D uncertain. The sequence came from a human donor with aplastic anemia. The CDR3 spells CASSLEAGYYEQYF. The CDR3, as DNA: TGTGCCAGCAGCTTAGAAGCAGGCTACTACGAGCAGTACTTC.